This TCR beta chain was identified in a study of early T cells in non-severe SARS-CoV-2 infection. Study information: It was bulk RNA from unsorted whole blood that was sequenced, and the chains were unpaired. Whole-study findings and limits: Using VDJdb, the matching emphasized anti-spike CD8 responses while missing private and CD4 specificities.

This clonotype was seen many times. Its antigen remains unidentified. Losses at the gene ends were 6 bases for V and 2 bases for J; bases not matched to a gene: 10. Germline CDR1 and CDR2: LNHDA and SQIVND (reference sequence). The CDR3 extends over 16 amino acids. Tagging with unique molecular identifiers was applied to individual cDNA molecules. A single record per CDR3 protein comes from TCRdb applying MiXCR to the 5' RACE reads. Among fewer than 85,000 distinct CDR3 sequences listed, about an eighth were seen once. The receptor's source is an adult who was a healthcare worker with PCR-confirmed SARS-CoV-2 infection or an uninfected control (not recorded which). The material sequenced was whole blood. This chain joins TRBV19 and TRBJ1-5, with TRBD1 identical over 7 bases. DNA of the CDR3: TGTGCCAGTAGGAATAACAGGGGCTGGGGCAATCAGCCCCAGCATTTT. This sequence encodes CASRNNRGWGNQPQHF.